The 27 T cell receptor beta chains reported below all come from one sample, sequenced in a study of PD-1 blockade in mismatch repair-deficient tumors. Clones were sequenced by immunoSEQ multiplex PCR, and TCRdb holds only the in-frame ones, with some missing. The sample includes under 50,000 clones, over 75% of them seen just once. This specimen was PBMCs, taken before pembrolizumab treatment. These receptors were taken from an adult with mismatch repair-deficient cancer.

This chain joins TRBV27 and TRBJ1-3; the D gene is possibly TRBD1 (5 bases). V gave up 2 bases and J gave up 4 bases, with 9 bases separating them. Germline CDR1 is MNHEY and CDR2 is SMNVEV (reference sequence). CDR3 length equals 14 residues. The CDR3 here is CASSLKGSGNTIYF. CDR3 nucleotide sequence: TGTGCCAGCAGTTTAAAGGGGTCAGGAAACACCATATATTTT.

Here the CDR3 DNA reads TGTGCCTGGAGTGTACCGGCTAGCGGGAGTACTCGGGAGCAGTTCTTC. Translating it yields CAWSVPASGSTREQFF. The chain recombines TRBV30 with TRBJ2-1, with TRBD2 matching over 10 bases. CDR1 GTSNPN and CDR2 SVGIG come from the germline V gene (reference sequence). V lost 0 bases and J lost 10; bases outside the gene matches: 12. The CDR3 is made up of 16 amino acids.

The chain uses TRBV5-4 and TRBJ2-7; perhaps TRBD2 as D (6 bases). CDR3 length: 14 amino acids. V lost 2 bases and J 7 bases, leaving 16 bases between the germline ends. The V gene's germline CDR1 is SGHNT and CDR2 YYREEE (reference sequence). The CDR3 bases are TGTGCCAGCAGCTTCGGGGGAGGAAGGCGTGAGCAGTACTTC. It encodes CASSFGGGRREQYF. Drawing the rest from reference TRBV5-4 and TRBJ2-7, the complete variable domain is ETGVTQSPTHLIKTRGQQVTLRCSSQSGHNTVSWYQQALGQGPQFIFQYYREEENGRGNFPPRFSGLQFPNYSSELNVNALELDDSALYLCASSFGGGRREQYFGPGTRLTVT.

The V call is TRBV9, the J call TRBJ2-2; possibly TRBD1 for D (6 bases). This CDR3 comprises 16 residues. The V gene's germline CDR1 is SGDLS and CDR2 YYNGEE. V was cut by 3 bases and J by 7 bases, with 19 bases left in between. The CDR3 bases are TGTGCCAGCAGCGGGAGAACCGGGACAAATTACGGGGAGCTGTTTTTT. It yields the protein CASSGRTGTNYGELFF.

The genes are TRBV19 and TRBJ2-2; D assignment may be TRBD1 or TRBD2 (6 bases each). The CDR3 has 16 residues. V was clipped by 6 bases and J by 6 bases, with 20 bases between them. Germline V gene data show CDR1 as LNHDA and CDR2 as SQIVND (reference sequence). CDR3 residues: CASSSWGAGIPGELFF. CDR3 nucleotides: TGTGCCAGTAGCTCATGGGGGGCAGGAATACCCGGGGAGCTGTTTTTT.

This rearrangement joins TRBV6-5 to TRBJ2-3; 11 bases are shared with TRBD2. CDR1 is MNHEY and CDR2 is SVGAGI in the germline V gene. The CDR3 spans 15 residues. The V gene end was trimmed by 4 bases and the J gene end by 6 bases; junction bases not matched to a gene: 6. The CDR3 DNA reads as TGTGCCAGCAGTTCACTAGCGGGAGACGTGGATACGCAGTATTTT. This encodes CASSSLAGDVDTQYF.

There are a few counts of this clone. The gene calls are TRBV11-1 and TRBJ2-3; 11 bases are shared with TRBD2. V lost 5 bases and J lost 2; bases outside the gene matches: 6. The CDR3 consists of 16 residues. In germline, CDR1 is SGHAT, CDR2 FQDESV (reference sequence). The CDR3 is CASSHGTSGHTDTQYF. Written as DNA, the CDR3 is TGTGCCAGCAGCCACGGGACTAGCGGACACACAGATACGCAGTATTTT.

The CDR3 loop is CATSRASGPRSYEQYF. Here the CDR3 DNA reads TGTGCCACCAGCAGAGCTTCGGGGCCACGGTCCTACGAGCAGTACTTC. This chain uses TRBV15 with TRBJ2-7; TRBD1 or TRBD2 may be the D gene (5 bases each). The V gene lost 1 base and the J gene lost 1 base, with 14 bases spanning the gap. Looked up from germline, CDR1 is LNHNV and CDR2 is YYDKDF (reference sequence). The CDR3 covers 16 residues.

This clone has just one count. The rearrangement joins TRBV5-4 to TRBJ1-2; 9 bases map to TRBD1. The CDR3 spans 17 residues. The V gene's germline CDR1 is SGHNT and CDR2 YYREEE (reference sequence). Losses at the gene ends were 5 bases for V and 3 bases for J; bases not matched to a gene: 14. The CDR3 nucleotides read TGTGCCAGCAGTATCAAAACAGGGGGCGTAAGGGACTATGGCTACACCTTC. This gives the protein CASSIKTGGVRDYGYTF.

This clone came up a few times. The rearrangement links TRBV27 to TRBJ2-6; 8 bases align to TRBD1. Trimming took 6 bases from V and 4 from J; bases not matched to a gene: 5. Germline loops: CDR1 MNHEY, CDR2 SMNVEV (reference sequence). This CDR3 spans 15 amino acids. In DNA, the CDR3 is TGTGCCAGCAGAAGACAGGGGTCAGGGGCCAACGTCCTGACTTTC. Amino acid sequence: CASRRQGSGANVLTF. Variable domain in full (rest from reference TRBV27 and TRBJ2-6): EAQVTQNPRYLITVTGKKLTVTCSQNMNHEYMSWYRQDPGLGLRQIYYSMNVEVTDKGDVPEGYKVSRKEKRNFPLILESPSPNQTSLYFCASRRQGSGANVLTFGAGSRLTVL.

The chain has TRBV29-1 and TRBJ1-1, with 8 bases identical to TRBD1. The V gene's germline CDR1 is SQVTM and CDR2 ANQGSEA. The CDR3 length is 14 residues. J lost 3 bases, V lost 4 bases, and 7 bases had no gene match. Written as DNA, the CDR3 is TGCAGCGTTGGCGACAGGGGCGCCTACACTGAAGCTTTCTTT. It yields the protein CSVGDRGAYTEAFF.

This clone was observed many times. The V and J genes are TRBV19 and TRBJ1-1; D ambiguous. The CDR3 runs to 14 residues. Germline V lookup: CDR1 LNHDA, CDR2 SQIVND (reference sequence). V was shortened by 4 bases and J by 0 bases, with 9 bases between the two germline ends. The CDR3 spells CASSTPRMNTEAFF. In DNA form, the CDR3 reads TGTGCCAGTAGTACACCCAGAATGAACACTGAAGCTTTCTTT.

The chain joins TRBV27 to TRBJ2-1, with TRBD1 identical over 12 bases. This CDR3 comprises 15 residues. With V trimmed by 5 bases and J by 9 bases, 8 bases remained unmatched. Germline CDR1 MNHEY, CDR2 SMNVEV (reference sequence). The DNA for the CDR3 is TGTGCCAGCAGTACCGGGACAGGGGGCCGGGGTGAGCAGTTCTTC. This translates into CASSTGTGGRGEQFF.

V usage is TRBV2 and J usage is TRBJ2-1; D is undetermined. The V end lost 3 bases, the J end lost 5 bases, and 11 bases lay between the germline ends. This CDR3 spans 14 amino acids. Germline values: CDR1 SNHLY, CDR2 FYNNEI. CDR3 nucleotides: TGTGCCAGCAGTGACGATTGGCAGGACAATGAGCAGTTCTTC. It codes for CASSDDWQDNEQFF.

This chain connects TRBV9 to TRBJ1-5, with 7 bases aligning to TRBD1. The CDR3 spans 12 residues. Germline lookup yields CDR1 SGDLS and CDR2 YYNGEE. V was pared by 4 bases and J by 6 bases, with 1 base of the junction left unmatched. The DNA of the CDR3 is TGTGCCAGCAGCACAGGGGCTCAGCCCCAGCATTTT. Protein sequence: CASSTGAQPQHF.

The V gene is TRBV9, the J gene TRBJ2-3; D possibly corresponds to TRBD2 (6 bases). This CDR3 is 16 amino acids long. Germline V gene sequence: CDR1 SGDLS, CDR2 YYNGEE. V was trimmed by 0 bases and J by 4 bases, leaving 15 bases between them. CDR3 sequence reads: CASSVEVGGRADTQYF. The CDR3, as DNA: TGTGCCAGCAGCGTAGAGGTGGGAGGTAGGGCAGATACGCAGTATTTT.

This chain joins TRBV7-2 and TRBJ1-2; TRBD1 agrees at 9 bases. The CDR3 has 15 amino acids. CDR1 and CDR2 from the germline V gene are SGHTA and FQGNSA. The V and J ends lost 5 bases and 3 bases, in that order; junction bases with no gene match: 7. The CDR3 spells CASSKRTGDYYGYTF. CDR3 nucleotide sequence: TGTGCCAGCAGCAAAAGGACAGGGGACTACTATGGCTACACCTTC.

The chain combines TRBV4-1 with TRBJ2-5, with 8 bases that match TRBD2. Germline CDR1 is MGHRA and CDR2 is YSYEKL. V was clipped by 2 bases and J by 8 bases; unmatched bases: 7. The CDR3 length is 14 residues. As DNA, the CDR3 is TGCGCCAGCAGCCAACCCCGGAGCGGGAGAACCCAGTACTTC. Its translation: CASSQPRSGRTQYF.

The chain uses TRBV18 and TRBJ2-7, with TRBD1 matching 7 bases. The V gene end was trimmed by 5 bases and the J gene end by 3 bases; junction bases not matched to a gene: 7. Germline lookup yields CDR1 KGHSH and CDR2 LQKENI. This CDR3 is built from 14 residues. Here the CDR3 reads CASSLRQGDYEQYF. The CDR3 nucleotides read TGTGCCAGCTCATTGCGACAGGGTGACTACGAGCAGTACTTC.

V gene TRBV28 combines with J gene TRBJ2-7; D is perhaps TRBD1 or TRBD2 (5 bases each). Germline values: CDR1 MDHEN, CDR2 SYDVKM. V gave up 3 bases and J gave up 5 bases, with 14 bases separating them. The CDR3 spans 14 residues. Here the CDR3 reads CASSFPDGDDEQYF. The CDR3 region has the DNA TGTGCCAGCAGTTTCCCCGATGGGGACGACGAGCAGTACTTC.

J is TRBJ2-1 and V is TRBV5-1, with 13 bases aligning to TRBD2. V lost 4 bases, J lost 9 bases, and 10 bases stayed unmatched. Germline V gene sequence: CDR1 SGHRS, CDR2 YFSETQ. This CDR3 spans 16 amino acids. The CDR3: CASSATSGRAIGEQFF. CDR3 DNA sequence: TGCGCCAGCAGCGCCACTAGCGGGAGGGCCATCGGTGAGCAGTTCTTC.

This chain links TRBV5-8 with TRBJ2-1, with D possibly being TRBD2 (6 bases). Between the trimmed V and J ends, which lost 4 bases and 7 bases, there was a span of 21 bases. This CDR3 spans 16 amino acids. Germline CDR1 reads SGHTS; CDR2 reads YDEGEE. The CDR3 DNA reads TGTGCCAGCAGCCTGGGGGACGGGGGAGGTGTAAATGAGCAGTTCTTC. It translates to CASSLGDGGGVNEQFF.

This rearrangement joins TRBV7-2 to TRBJ2-5, with a possible D match to TRBD1 (5 bases). There are 13 residues in the CDR3. Germline V gene data show CDR1 as SGHTA and CDR2 as FQGNSA. Trimming removed 5 bases at V and 2 bases at J, with 9 bases between. CDR3 coding DNA: TGTGCCAGCAGCGAGCACAGGCAAGAGACCCAGTACTTC. It encodes CASSEHRQETQYF.

This sequence joins TRBV2 and TRBJ2-7, with D perhaps TRBD1 (6 bases). V lost 3 bases and J 0 bases, leaving 9 bases between the germline ends. CDR3 length: 14 amino acids. Germline V gene data show CDR1 as SNHLY and CDR2 as FYNNEI. CDR3 in DNA: TGTGCCAGCAGTGAGTGGGACACCTCCTACGAGCAGTACTTC. This codes for CASSEWDTSYEQYF.

The chain joins TRBV11-2 to TRBJ1-4, with TRBD1 matching 7 bases. Unmatched junction bases numbered 9, after V lost 5 bases and J lost 0 bases. The CDR3 runs 17 residues. Germline lookup yields CDR1 SGHAT and CDR2 FQNNGV. The CDR3 is CASSHDRAKATNEKLFF. In DNA, the CDR3 is TGTGCCAGCAGCCACGACAGGGCAAAAGCAACTAATGAAAAACTGTTTTTT.

The gene calls are TRBV6-1 and TRBJ2-7; D not certain. The V gene lost 8 bases and the J gene lost 2 bases, with 13 bases spanning the gap. CDR3 length equals 13 residues. CDR1 is MNHNS and CDR2 is SASEGT in the germline V gene. The CDR3: CASRIAPTYEQYF. CDR3 in DNA: TGTGCCAGCCGGATCGCCCCTACCTACGAGCAGTACTTC.

CDR3 nucleotides: TGTGCCAGCAGTGACACAGATACGCAGTATTTT. Translated: CASSDTDTQYF. V gene TRBV6-1 combines with J gene TRBJ2-3, with unresolved D. Deletions cut 3 bases from V and 2 bases from J, with 0 bases between. There are 11 residues in the CDR3. The germline V gene encodes CDR1 MNHNS and CDR2 SASEGT.